The clone carrying this T cell receptor (beta chain) was detected only once. Its antigen is still unknown. The sample originates from a study of PD-1 blockade in classical Hodgkin lymphoma. Study-level background: Intravenous infusions of nivolumab 3 mg/kg reached patients every 2 weeks. Study findings and constraints: Complete responders matched newly diagnosed patients in baseline diversity. Repertoire differences have undefined causes, possibly disease activity or prior therapy. Reported baseline diversity: healthy donors highest, relapsed/refractory patients lowest.

The germline CDR1 and CDR2 sequences are SGHKS and YYEKEE (reference sequence). V lost 0 bases to trimming and J lost 10 bases; unmatched junction nucleotides: 20. The CDR3 is made up of 18 amino acids. Repertoires were generated with immunoSEQ multiplex PCR, while TCRdb's copy carries only in-frame clones and drops some. The sample records under 60,000 clones, around 72% being singletons. All the patients suffered relapse after autologous stem cell transplantation, and brentuximab vedotin exposure differed. The source of this sequence is a human donor with classical Hodgkin lymphoma. The sample in question was peripheral blood mononuclear cells (PBMCs), obtained at baseline. V usage is TRBV5-5 and J usage is TRBJ1-1; 8 bases align to TRBD1. The CDR3 sequence is CASSLVTDRGGLWVGAFF. The CDR3 coding sequence is TGTGCCAGCAGCTTGGTCACTGACAGGGGAGGATTGTGGGTGGGAGCTTTCTTT.